The 25 T cell receptor beta chains below come from one sample, sequenced in a study of CD8+ T cells in alopecia areata. cDNA serving as the sequencing template came from extracted, reverse transcribed RNA. The method was immunoSEQ multiplex PCR; TCRdb's version includes in-frame clones alone and lacks a portion of them. This table has about 300,000 clones, nearly 60% appearing once. Treatment in this sample: oral pan-JAK inhibitor, 5-10 mg twice daily. The sample here was CD4+ T cells sorted from blood, taken at week 24, from a patient treated with tofacitinib. These receptors came from a human donor with alopecia areata.

This chain uses TRBV14 with TRBJ2-7; 7 positions agree with TRBD1. The CDR3 extends over 14 amino acids. Looked up from germline, CDR1 is SGHDN and CDR2 is FVKESK. V shed 3 bases, J shed 6 bases, and the junction held 8 bases outside the gene matches. In nucleotides, the CDR3 is TGTGCCAGCAGCCATCAGACAGGGCGAGGCGAGCAGTACTTC. It yields the protein CASSHQTGRGEQYF.

The chain employs TRBV9 and TRBJ1-2, with D unresolved. The CDR3 is 12 residues long. Per germline, CDR1 SGDLS and CDR2 YYNGEE. V shed 2 bases and J shed 7 bases, with 9 bases lying between them. This chain's CDR3 is CASSVRGGGYTF. CDR3 nucleotides: TGTGCCAGCAGCGTGCGGGGTGGTGGCTACACCTTC. The full variable domain, rest sourced from reference TRBV9 and TRBJ1-2, is DSGVTQTPKHLITATGQRVTLRCSPRSGDLSVYWYQQSLDQGLQFLIQYYNGEERAKGNILERFSAQQFPDLHSELNLSSLELGDSALYFCASSVRGGGYTFGSGTRLTVV.

The chain recombines TRBV7-9 with TRBJ1-1; 7 positions agree with TRBD1. The length of the CDR3 is 14 residues. Germline assignment: CDR1 SEHNR and CDR2 FQNEAQ (reference sequence). The V gene end was trimmed by 7 bases and the J gene end by 5 bases; junction bases not matched to a gene: 10. The DNA for the CDR3 is TGTGCCAGCACCCTCCTCGACAGGGAAACTGAAGCTTTCTTT. Its protein is CASTLLDRETEAFF.

The V and J genes are TRBV5-6 and TRBJ1-6; no clear D gene. V was clipped by 5 bases and J by 8 bases, with 11 bases between them. Germline CDR1 is SGHDT and CDR2 is YYEEEE. This CDR3 is built from 13 residues. The DNA for the CDR3 is TGTGCCAGCAGGTATGGATTGCATTCACCCCTCCACTTT. This codes for CASRYGLHSPLHF.

This clone has more than one count but fewer than ten. J is TRBJ1-6 and V is TRBV7-9; no definite D call. V lost 6 bases to trimming and J lost 9 bases, with 21 bases between them. CDR3 length: 16 amino acids. Germline V gene data show CDR1 as SEHNR and CDR2 as FQNEAQ (reference sequence). The CDR3 DNA reads TGTGCCAGCAGACGCGACCGGACTCCCGTGAGTTCACCCCTCCACTTT. Protein sequence: CASRRDRTPVSSPLHF.

The V gene is TRBV27, the J gene TRBJ2-7; 10 bases align to TRBD1. This CDR3 contains 14 residues. From germline, CDR1 is MNHEY and CDR2 SMNVEV (reference sequence). J was trimmed by 3 bases and V by 4 bases; bases with no gene match: 3. The CDR3 DNA reads TGTGCCAGCAGTTGGGGGACAGGGGTCTACGAGCAGTACTTC. Translating it yields CASSWGTGVYEQYF.

The J gene is TRBJ2-3, the V gene TRBV30, with 8 positions matching TRBD2. V shed 5 bases and J 4 bases; nucleotides not matched to a gene: 11. The CDR3 has 15 amino acids. The V gene's germline CDR1 is GTSNPN and CDR2 SVGIG (reference sequence). The CDR3 sequence is CAWAPLRGAADTQYF. DNA of the CDR3: TGTGCCTGGGCTCCCTTGCGGGGGGCTGCAGATACGCAGTATTTT.

The V call is TRBV5-1, the J call TRBJ2-3, with 13 bases lining up with TRBD2. V was clipped by 6 bases and J by 7 bases; unmatched bases: 8. The CDR3 is 15 amino acids. Germline V gives CDR1 SGHRS, CDR2 YFSETQ. The CDR3 nucleotides are TGCGCCAGCATGATGACTAGCGGGGGGCTTCATACGCAGTATTTT. This codes for CASMMTSGGLHTQYF.

This sequence joins TRBV5-1 and TRBJ1-1, with 10 bases matching TRBD1. CDR3 size: 15 residues. J was trimmed by 0 bases and V by 4 bases; bases with no gene match: 3. Germline CDR1 and CDR2: SGHRS and YFSETQ. The CDR3 nucleotides are TGCGCCAGCAGCCCCGGGACAGGGGTGAACACTGAAGCTTTCTTT. It yields the protein CASSPGTGVNTEAFF.

This clone was detected a few times. The rearrangement joins TRBV10-3 to TRBJ2-1; TRBD1 matches at 10 bases. The germline V gene has CDR1 ENHRY and CDR2 SYGVKD. V shed 2 bases and J 10 bases; nucleotides not matched to a gene: 11. The CDR3 is 16 residues long. CDR3 loop: CAISERTGGQSDEQFF. DNA for the CDR3: TGTGCCATCAGTGAGAGGACAGGGGGACAATCCGACGAGCAGTTCTTC.

This chain links TRBV18 with TRBJ1-1; D is unresolved. This CDR3 region has 15 residues. Between the trimmed V and J ends, which lost 3 bases and 5 bases, there was a span of 16 bases. From germline, CDR1 is KGHSH and CDR2 LQKENI. The CDR3 sequence: CASSPTRRVETEAFF. The CDR3 region has the DNA TGTGCCAGCTCACCGACGAGGCGAGTGGAAACTGAAGCTTTCTTT. The whole variable domain, remainder taken from reference TRBV18 and TRBJ1-1, is NAGVMQNPRHLVRRRGQEARLRCSPMKGHSHVYWYRQLPEEGLKFMVYLQKENIIDESGMPKERFSAEFPKEGPSILRIQQVVRGDSAAYFCASSPTRRVETEAFFGQGTRLTVV.

The J gene is TRBJ1-4, the V gene TRBV6-5; weak D call: TRBD1 (5 bases). V lost 4 bases to trimming and J lost 0 bases, with 12 bases between them. The CDR3 totals 16 residues. Germline lookup yields CDR1 MNHEY and CDR2 SVGAGI. This CDR3 is CASSLVGVATNEKLFF. CDR3 sequence (DNA): TGTGCCAGCAGTTTGGTAGGGGTGGCAACTAATGAAAAACTGTTTTTT.

The V gene is TRBV25-1, the J gene TRBJ2-3; D unclear. There are 13 residues in the CDR3. Germline V gene data show CDR1 as MGHDK and CDR2 as SYGVNS. V shed 3 bases and J shed 4 bases, with 8 bases lying between them. CDR3 bases: TGTGCCAGCAGTGAGTATGGGGCAGATACGCAGTATTTT. Translating gives CASSEYGADTQYF.

The chain combines TRBV27 with TRBJ1-2, with 8 bases fitting TRBD1. Germline V gene sequence: CDR1 MNHEY, CDR2 SMNVEV (reference sequence). The CDR3 runs 15 residues. The V gene end was trimmed by 6 bases and the J gene end by 7 bases; junction bases not matched to a gene: 13. The CDR3 DNA sequence: TGTGCCAGCAGAACTACCCCGGACAGGGTTGCTGGCTACACCTTC. Its protein is CASRTTPDRVAGYTF.

For the CDR3, the DNA is TGTGCCAGCAGAAAGACTGGGAGCTCCTACAATGAGCAGTTCTTC. Translation gives CASRKTGSSYNEQFF. This chain uses TRBV5-4 with TRBJ2-1, with D possibly TRBD2 on 5 matching bases. V lost 5 bases and J lost 0, with 12 bases in between. Germline CDR1 SGHNT, CDR2 YYREEE (reference sequence). This CDR3 contains 15 residues.

The chain is built from TRBV28 and TRBJ2-7, with TRBD2 matching over 9 bases. V lost 6 bases and J lost 7; bases outside the gene matches: 10. The germline V gene encodes CDR1 MDHEN and CDR2 SYDVKM. The length of the CDR3 is 14 residues. CDR3 bases: TGTGCCAGCAGCCTAGCGGGGAGTGTTTGGGAGCAGTACTTC. Protein: CASSLAGSVWEQYF.

The chain employs TRBV30 and TRBJ1-2; D is uncertain. V shed 2 bases and J shed 4 bases, with 11 bases lying between them. The germline V gene has CDR1 GTSNPN and CDR2 SVGIG (reference sequence). The CDR3 totals 13 residues. CDR3 sequence: CAWSPHRSYGYTF. The CDR3 DNA sequence: TGTGCCTGGAGTCCCCACAGATCCTATGGCTACACCTTC.

The J gene is TRBJ1-4, the V gene TRBV7-2, with TRBD1 as a possible D gene (5 bases). Trimming stripped 5 bases from V and 7 bases from J, with 11 bases between. From germline, CDR1 is SGHTA and CDR2 FQGNSA. This CDR3 is 13 amino acids long. CDR3 bases: TGTGCCAGCAGCCTCCCCGGGGGTGAAAAACTGTTTTTT. Protein: CASSLPGGEKLFF.

Comment on this clone: An end of the junction differs from the germline gene, which may be a read error. The rearrangement links TRBV27 to TRBJ2-7; TRBD2 matches at 7 bases. Germline V CDR1 and CDR2: MNHEY, SMNVEV (reference sequence). The CDR3 length is 13 residues. Written as DNA, the CDR3 is TGTGCCAGCAGTCCGCAGCGGGACGGAGACCCTAACTTC. This encodes CASSPQRDGDPNF.

The chain employs TRBV20-1 and TRBJ2-5; the D is unclear. Trimming cost V 5 bases and J 4 bases, with 8 bases left between them. From germline, CDR1 is DFQATT and CDR2 SNEGSKA (reference sequence). The CDR3 sequence is 11 residues long. The CDR3 region is CSAVLLETQYF. CDR3 DNA sequence: TGCAGTGCTGTTTTACTAGAGACCCAGTACTTC.

In its sample, this clone was seen a few times. The chain couples TRBV25-1 to TRBJ1-4; D gene unclear. Germline CDR1 and CDR2: MGHDK and SYGVNS. The V and J ends lost 1 base and 7 bases respectively, with 16 bases between them. The CDR3 sequence is 16 residues long. CDR3 coding DNA: TGTGCCAGCAGTGAATCCCGCGTAGGGATGGGTGAAAAACTGTTTTTT. This translates into CASSESRVGMGEKLFF.

This clone came up a few times. The chain has TRBV29-1 and TRBJ2-7; TRBD1 might be the D (7 bases). This CDR3 contains 14 residues. Germline V CDR1 and CDR2: SQVTM, ANQGSEA. Trimming cost V 3 bases and J 5 bases, with 17 bases left between them. CDR3 nucleotides: TGCAGCGTTGAGGGAGGTACAGGGGCTGACGAGCAGTACTTC. Amino acid sequence: CSVEGGTGADEQYF.

This clone was detected a few times. The chain employs TRBV30 and TRBJ1-2, with 7 nucleotides matching TRBD1. Per germline, CDR1 GTSNPN and CDR2 SVGIG (reference sequence). The CDR3 consists of 13 residues. J was trimmed by 5 bases and V by 3 bases; bases with no gene match: 6. Here the CDR3 reads CAWRGNRGYGYTF. Written as DNA, the CDR3 is TGTGCCTGGAGGGGGAACAGGGGTTATGGCTACACCTTC.

The genes are TRBV10-3 and TRBJ1-5; no reliable D call. Trimming stripped 10 bases from V and 4 bases from J, with 17 bases between. CDR3 length: 14 amino acids. Germline V CDR1 and CDR2: ENHRY, SYGVKD. The CDR3 spells CATGARTENQPQHF. CDR3 coding DNA: TGTGCCACCGGTGCCAGGACGGAGAATCAGCCCCAGCATTTT.

The chain couples TRBV28 to TRBJ2-3, with 8 bases fitting TRBD1. Germline assignment: CDR1 MDHEN and CDR2 SYDVKM. This CDR3 has 15 amino acids. The trim removed 7 bases at V and 1 base at J, leaving 7 bases unmatched. The CDR3 is CASTVGGQGTDTQYF. The CDR3 bases are TGTGCCAGCACCGTAGGGGGACAGGGCACAGATACGCAGTATTTT.